The rows below give T cell receptor beta chains drawn from one sample of a study of blood T cell repertoires in COVID-19. Generated by immunoSEQ multiplex PCR, the TCRdb table keeps only in-frame clones and is missing some. The sample shows about 70,000 clones, more than 75% of them seen only once. Material: peripheral blood. The receptor source for this set is a woman younger than 30 with acute or convalescent COVID-19. The CDR3 runs from the conserved cysteine through the conserved F or W. The order of the fields is J gene, V gene, clone size, D gene, CDR3 DNA, CDR3 protein. A D gene is named only where the DNA matches it firmly. Some rows mark clone size as missing; the rest say once, few, many or name a class of expanded clone.

TRBJ2-2,TRBV19,once,NA,TGTGCCAGTAGGATGGACAGAGTAAACACCGGGGAGCTGTTTTTT,CASRMDRVNTGELFF
TRBJ2-1,TRBV6-2/TRBV6-3,NA,TRBD2,TGTGCCAGCAGTTACAGGACTAGCGGCCTCAATGAGCAGTTCTTC,CASSYRTSGLNEQFF
TRBJ1-6,TRBV6-1,NA,NA,TGTGCCAGCAGTGACGGACATAATAATTCACCCCTCCACTTT,CASSDGHNNSPLHF
TRBJ1-5,TRBV20-1,NA,NA,TGCAGTGCTAGTGATCAAGGGGATCAGCCCCAGCATTTT,CSASDQGDQPQHF
TRBJ1-2,TRBV10-1,NA,TRBD1,TGCGCCAGCATAGGACAGGGGGAGGGAAGCTATGGCTACACCTTC,CASIGQGEGSYGYTF
TRBJ2-3,TRBV27,NA,NA,TGTGCCAGCAGTTTCGTGTTCCCTAGCACAGATACGCAGTATTTT,CASSFVFPSTDTQYF
TRBJ1-4,TRBV30,NA,NA,TGTGCCTGGAGTGATGTATTGCAGGGCGGTGAAAAACTGTTTTTT,CAWSDVLQGGEKLFF
TRBJ1-1,TRBV2,NA,NA,TGTGCCAGCAGTGGAGAGGTCGGTATCGGCCGACTCATGAACACTGAAGCTTTCTTT,CASSGEVGIGRLMNTEAFF
TRBJ2-1,TRBV4-3,NA,TRBD2,TGCGCCAGCAGCCGCCGGACTAGCGGGAGTGATGATGAGCAGTTCTTC,CASSRRTSGSDDEQFF
TRBJ1-2,TRBV10-3,once,NA,TGTGCCATCAGTGAGTCTGGAGGGGCCTATGGCTACACCTTC,CAISESGGAYGYTF
TRBJ1-1,TRBV28,NA,TRBD1,TGTGCCAGCAGAACGCGACAGGGAGGTACTGAAGCTTTCTTT,CASRTRQGGTEAFF
TRBJ2-7,TRBV5-5,NA,NA,TGTGCCAGCAGCCCACATCGCCAAGACGGCGGGGATTACGAGCAGTACTTC,CASSPHRQDGGDYEQYF
TRBJ1-4,TRBV2,NA,TRBD1,TGTGCCAGCGGCCGGGACAGGGACCCAACTAATGAAAAACTGTTTTTT,CASGRDRDPTNEKLFF
TRBJ2-7,TRBV10-3,NA,TRBD2,TGTGCCATCAGTGCGACTAGCGGGACCACCTACGAGCAGTACTTC,CAISATSGTTYEQYF
TRBJ1-6,TRBV6-4,once,NA,TGTGCCAGCAGTGAACAGAGCGGGGGCTCACCCCTCCACTTT,CASSEQSGGSPLHF
TRBJ1-6,TRBV4-2,NA,TRBD1,TGTGCCAGCAGCCCACAGGGGGCCGGTTCACCCCTCCACTTT,CASSPQGAGSPLHF
TRBJ1-1,TRBV15,once,NA,TGTGCCACCAGCGGCGTTCGCATAAAAGACATGAACACTGAAGCTTTCTTT,CATSGVRIKDMNTEAFF
TRBJ1-1,TRBV19,once,TRBD1,TGTGCCAGTAGCCAAATAGGAAGGTCGGGACAGGGGGGCCCTGAAGCTTTCTTT,CASSQIGRSGQGGPEAFF
TRBJ1-3,TRBV11-2,NA,NA,TGTGCCAGCAGACTCACAGGCTCTGGAAACACCATATATTTT,CASRLTGSGNTIYF
TRBJ1-6,TRBV2,NA,TRBD1,TGTGCCAGCAGTGAAGTTCAGGGGGCAAATTCACCCCTCCACTTT,CASSEVQGANSPLHF
TRBJ2-7,TRBV7-8,NA,TRBD2,TGTGCCAGCAGCCGATCCAGCGGGAGCGTATACGAGCAGTACTTC,CASSRSSGSVYEQYF
TRBJ2-2,TRBV28,few,NA,TGTGCCAGCAGTTCCGCTCGGGGGGCAGGCGGGGAGCTGTTTTTT,CASSSARGAGGELFF
TRBJ2-1,TRBV2,NA,TRBD2,TGTGCCAGCAGAGCCCTAGCGGGGATTAATGAGCAGTTCTTC,CASRALAGINEQFF
TRBJ2-3,TRBV24-1,NA,NA,TGTGCCACCAGTACGGCCAGGGATGACACAGATACGCAGTATTTT,CATSTARDDTDTQYF
TRBJ2-5,TRBV7-6,NA,NA,TGTGCCAGCAGCTTTGGGGCCCAAGATACCCAGTACTTC,CASSFGAQDTQYF
TRBJ2-1,TRBV28,few,TRBD1,TGTGCCAGCAGCTCAACGGGACAGGGGCCCTACAATGAGCAGTTCTTC,CASSSTGQGPYNEQFF
TRBJ1-2,TRBV28,NA,NA,TGTGCCAGCAGTTTAATGGGGCCCCCCTATGGCTACACCTTC,CASSLMGPPYGYTF
TRBJ2-5,TRBV4-1,NA,NA,TGCGCCAGCAGCCAAGTCCCTAGCGCCTCCCAAGAGACCCAGTACTTC,CASSQVPSASQETQYF